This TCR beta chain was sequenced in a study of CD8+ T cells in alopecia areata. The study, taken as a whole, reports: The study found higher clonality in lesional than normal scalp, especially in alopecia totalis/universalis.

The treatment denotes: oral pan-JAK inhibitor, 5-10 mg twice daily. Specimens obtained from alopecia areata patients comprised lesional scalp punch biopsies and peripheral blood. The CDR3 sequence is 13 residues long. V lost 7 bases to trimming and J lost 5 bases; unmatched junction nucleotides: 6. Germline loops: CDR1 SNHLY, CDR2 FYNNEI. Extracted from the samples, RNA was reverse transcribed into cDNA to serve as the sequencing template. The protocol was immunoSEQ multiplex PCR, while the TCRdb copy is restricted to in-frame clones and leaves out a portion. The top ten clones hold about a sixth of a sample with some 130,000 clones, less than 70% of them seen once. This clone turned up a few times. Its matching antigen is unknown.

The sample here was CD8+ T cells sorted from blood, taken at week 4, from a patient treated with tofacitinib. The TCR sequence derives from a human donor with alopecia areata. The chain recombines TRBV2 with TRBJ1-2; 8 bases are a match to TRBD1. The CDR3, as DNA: TGTGCCAGCAAAGACAGGGGAGCTTATGGCTACACCTTC. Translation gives CASKDRGAYGYTF. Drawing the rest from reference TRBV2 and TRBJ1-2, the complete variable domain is EPEVTQTPSHQVTQMGQEVILRCVPISNHLYFYWYRQILGQKVEFLVSFYNNEISEKSEIFDDQFSVERPDGSNFTLKIRSTKLEDSAMYFCASKDRGAYGYTFGSGTRLTVV.